Listed below are T cell receptor beta chains from one sample, sequenced in a study of blood T cell repertoires in COVID-19. Profiling relied on immunoSEQ multiplex PCR, and the TCRdb table lists in-frame clones only, not all of them. The sample shows roughly 300,000 clones, around 84% of them seen only once. Sequenced: peripheral blood. Every receptor here comes from a human donor with COVID-19, enrolled during active disease. The donor label of this sample is uncertain. The CDR3 runs from the conserved cysteine through the conserved F or W. Each record gives: clone size, CDR3 length, V gene, CDR3 protein. Clone size is shown for a subset of rows, as once, few, many or a class of expanded clone.

>once|13|TRBV28
CASTQAFSYEQYF
>-|14|TRBV5-4
CASSRRTAYNEQFF
>-|13|TRBV9
CASSVGAAYGYTF
>-|11|TRBV20-1
CSANRNQPQHF
>-|15|TRBV7-2
CASKGDRRREETQYF
>-|12|TRBV6-2/TRBV6-3
CASSLTGYEQYF
>-|19|TRBV24-1
CATSDSQPPSGQGVDEQFF
>-|15|TRBV5-1
CASSLDGARPYGYTF
>few|14|TRBV6-6
CASSYRGSADTQYF
>-|16|TRBV7-8
CASSLTRDRINEKLFF
>-|14|TRBV7-2
CASSFDRGQETQYF
>-|16|TRBV29-1
CSVLPSLAGDTGELFF
>once|14|TRBV5-1
CASSPGILYTEAFF
>-|19|TRBV4-1
CASSKGVLPLLFSYNEQFF
>-|15|TRBV5-1
CASSPGAERSSPLHF
>-|13|TRBV5-8
CASRNRATGELFF
>once|17|TRBV7-2
CASSLRGSGGGTGELFF
>-|18|TRBV19
CASTPRDRGAEGNQPQHF
>-|12|TRBV7-3
CASSHPGTNRFF
>-|14|TRBV6-5
CASSPGQLAEKLFF
>-|15|TRBV5-5
CASSLTGQINEKLFF
>-|15|TRBV27
CASRLRVDRGETQYF
>few|13|TRBV19
CASKEGLYTEAFF
>-|14|TRBV7-9
CASTEGTITNEQFF
>-|12|TRBV6-2/TRBV6-3
CASSYRNTEAFF
>-|14|TRBV5-1
CASSLAGDFDEQYF
>-|15|TRBV11-2
CASSLEHRTGDEQFF
>-|16|TRBV7-8
CASSFSGTVAGEPQHF
>-|12|TRBV21-1
CASSRLGLEQYF
>many|13|TRBV7-2
CASSWTGDYGYTF
>-|12|TRBV19
CASSSGFDKQYF
>-|16|TRBV18
CASSPRVQGSNQPQHF
>-|14|TRBV27
CASSPRYRGTEQYF
>-|14|TRBV19
CASTPGGGNQPQHF
>-|16|TRBV5-1
CASSLGEGNSGNTIYF
>-|15|TRBV28
CASSRDRVGYQPQHF
>-|15|TRBV9
CASSVGTSGGETQYF
>-|13|TRBV29-1
CSVGDRWDAEQYF
>-|16|TRBV10-3
CAISDSRTSGSYEQYF
>-|13|TRBV30
CAWKEVLNSPLHF
>once|13|TRBV30
CAWSEDRTYEQYF
>-|16|TRBV28
CASSTVAGLNTGELFF
>-|16|TRBV5-1
CASSLVGGSFGNTIYF
>-|15|TRBV9
CASSGPNRNSYEQYF
>-|14|TRBV19
CASSTISVYNEQFF
>-|12|TRBV6-2/TRBV6-3
CASSYVNQPQHF
>many|17|TRBV20-1
CSASPTRGGLIANEQFF
>-|11|TRBV30
CAWGAHEPQHF
>-|12|TRBV7-3
CASSFSGHEQFF
>-|15|TRBV6-5
CASSSGTPNTGELFF
>-|14|TRBV24-1
CATATRGKGNTIYF
>-|13|TRBV7-3
CASSSNRVTEAFF
>-|14|TRBV5-1
CASSDTPGSPEAFF
>-|18|TRBV11-3
CASSPGTSGMVATDTQYF
>-|15|TRBV5-1
CASSPGLAGTNEQFF